This T cell receptor (beta chain) was captured in a study of cytomegalovirus exposure and HLA in healthy donors (dated 2017 in TCRdb). In the study overall: According to an earlier analysis of several hundred of the donors, some 180 million T cells yielded roughly 110 million unique TCR beta sequences and 250 to 350 Gb of sequence data. Around 320 gigabases of sequencing data and tens of millions of unique TCR sequences were included in an early release covering around 650 HLA-typed donors. Of the roughly 400 genotyped donors, about 84% fell in the genetic ancestry cluster associated with self-reported Caucasian donors. The study aimed to test whether cataloging public T cell receptors could reveal signatures of past pathogen exposure. The study used immunosequencing to profile the T cell repertoires of several hundred subjects and linked those repertoires to cytomegalovirus serostatus. In addition to the first cohort of hundreds of subjects, a separate validation cohort of around 110 different subjects was used. The study combined high-throughput TCR immunosequencing, statistical association of individual TCRs with disease status, and machine learning to predict cytomegalovirus infection status. A later analysis re-examined previously published TCR beta repertoires from around 670 donors and added high-resolution HLA genotyping to investigate patterns of TCR occurrence. The later analysis used no new phenotypic data to find candidate immune exposures, relying instead on TCR beta sequences and their occurrence across donors. An earlier analysis of around 640 of the donors used high-throughput TCR beta sequencing to judge whether each TCR beta V gene segment behaved as functional or pseudogenic. Donor age, sex, ethnicity and CMV serostatus were compiled alongside the repertoire data. Genome-wide SNP genotypes for about 65% of the 666 donors were used in a later genetic analysis, which treated that subset as a discovery cohort. Every repertoire in the discovery cohort had been generated on one and the same sequencing platform. HLA typing covered class I and class II loci at four-digit resolution. The number of typed donors differed by locus: about 620-630 for A, B, C, DRB1 and DQB1; approximately 520 for DQA1; 606 for DPA1; and some 470 for DPB1. Because of strong linkage in the cohort, roughly five DR-DQ haplotypes were treated as single units for association and clustering. Among 398 genotyped donors of the cohort, an average of approximately 230,000 unique TCR beta nucleotide sequences were sequenced per donor, roughly 20% of them non-productive.

What the authors observed across the whole study: A further reported finding was that TCR beta sequences accurately predicted the HLA-A and HLA-B alleles for most subjects in the first cohort. A cluster of highly shared sequence variants was judged likely to represent a technical artifact of the sequencing pipeline. Because counts were too low, seventeen rarely observed V segments, including chromosome 9 orphons, were left out of the earlier analysis of several hundred of the donors. The authors suggested that the approach could potentially be extended to other disease states and immunological phenotypes. In vitro tests confirmed that a few of the cytomegalovirus-associated TCR beta chains recognize cytomegalovirus antigens. A later analysis found that TCR association rates varied across HLA loci, with DRB1 alleles showing the most associated TCRs and HLA-C alleles the fewest. In a later analysis, most CMV-associated TCR beta chains were found to appear HLA-restricted, with HLA associations seemingly driven largely by CMV exposure. Compared with equally common non-associated chains, HLA-associated TCR beta chains in a later analysis were more clonally expanded and had lower generation probabilities. Specific HLA alleles were associated with 18,000 or so TCR beta sequences at a false discovery rate of 0.05 in a later analysis. Roughly uniform sequencing depth across donors was assumed in presence/absence analyses, although this assumption may not hold. In both the original and validation cohorts, the classifier was reported to diagnose cytomegalovirus status with high specificity and sensitivity. Linkage disequilibrium might explain the correlated functional status among segregating V segments, but an unknown experimental factor could not be ruled out. In a later genetic analysis, a missense DCLRE1C variant was associated with V-gene and J-gene trimming of TCR beta chains, and the association was replicated in an independent cohort. In this cohort, only TCR beta chains were sequenced, and detectable features were limited by the absence of alpha or paired-chain data. The study listed 150 to 200 TCR beta chains as associated with cytomegalovirus. Because HLA typing was unavailable for some donors at each locus, only the typed subset was used in association tests. Across donors, most TCR sequences were observed very rarely, whereas some public TCRs were present in many individuals. According to a later genetic analysis, donors in an Asian-associated ancestry cluster had fewer N-insertions in productive TCRs than the approximately 630-donor mean. In an earlier analysis of about 600 of the donors, most TCR beta V segments appeared in productive rearrangements about 87% or about 30% of the time, broadly matching IMGT annotations. For the cohort, immune exposure information was limited to CMV serostatus. According to a later analysis, parvovirus B19, influenza, CMV and Epstein-Barr virus appeared linked to several top co-occurrence clusters. When HLA alleles, especially DR and DQ, strongly co-occurred, TCR associations were difficult to assign to individual alleles.

As for this clone: Its specific antigen is unknown.

Libraries were built with the immunoSEQ multiplex PCR assay. The multiplex PCR relied on a mix of 60 forward primers for TCR Vbeta segments and 13 reverse primers for TCR Jbeta segments. A multiplex PCR assay on genomic DNA amplified the CDR3 region of rearranged TCR beta genes. The Illumina HiSeq System was used to sequence the amplified TCR beta libraries as 87-base-pair reads. The study's own analysis went as follows. In a later analysis, around 80 million unique TCR beta chains were counted across the approximately 640 repertoires, and roughly 11 million of these chains were shared by at least two donors. A nearest-neighbor algorithm error-corrected the raw reads and collapsed the reads into unique sequences, merging closely related sequences to remove PCR and sequencing errors. To assign V, D and J gene segments, CDR3 sequences were aligned to IMGT reference sequences. Each retained sequence needed at least a six-nucleotide match to both a V gene segment and a J gene segment. Rearrangements were called productive when the CDR3 lacked stop codons and stayed in frame with V and J; all others were non-productive. Following IMGT convention, CDR3 was defined as the stretch from the second conserved V-encoded cysteine up to the conserved J-encoded phenylalanine. Sequences without an unambiguous match to a single V gene segment were excluded from the earlier analysis of 450 to 650 of the donors. An earlier analysis of 450 to 650 of the donors called V segments functional above 56.7% productive rearrangements and segregating when the between-donor standard deviation exceeded 5%. To diagnose cytomegalovirus status from the catalog of TCR beta chain sequences, a statistical classification framework was built. A later analysis assigned V and J genes by comparing TCR nucleotide sequences with IMGT/GENE-DB human TR gene sequences. A later analysis assigned CDR3 sequences and most-parsimonious VDJ recombination scenarios with the TCRdist pipeline. In a later analysis, each TCR beta chain was defined by its CDR3 amino acid sequence together with its V-gene family, and reads without a unique V-gene family were excluded. A later analysis removed 500 to 600 highly shared, low-generation-probability nucleotide sequences to deal with suspected cross-contamination and a sequencing artifact. In a later analysis, a clonal expansion index for each public chain was calculated from normalized within-repertoire ranks of inferred template counts. Generation probabilities in a later analysis came from a VDJ recombination model fitted to out-of-frame rearrangements, and those results were checked against IGoR. In a later analysis, hypergeometric tests were used to score TCR-TCR, TCR-HLA and TCR-CMV co-occurrence, with a repertoire-size bias correction applied to TCR pairs. To estimate false discovery rates, a later analysis permuted the HLA or CMV assignments 20 times. In a later analysis, co-occurring TCRs were grouped using DBSCAN, and TCRdist sequence similarity was added for clustering within HLA-allele-positive subsets. Repertoires with fewer than 30,000 or more than 120,000 public chains, plus five repertoires with anomalous nucleotide sharing, were excluded from co-occurrence clustering. What TCRdb holds here is the immuneACCESS table cut down to in-frame rearrangements. Part of the clones is not present; checked against another copy, under half of the missing clones reflect an unresolved V gene, and the others are unexplained. The V and J calls and clone size come from that table; D and trimming were worked out from the DNA. This sample's listing comprises about 20,000 clones. The ten largest clones add up to about a fifth of the sample.

The cohort consisted of 670 or so healthy bone marrow donors. All cohort members were sampled while nominally healthy, although unrecorded immune exposures were likely present. The donor was CMV seropositive and was included in the group of 250 to 300 seropositive cohort members. A peripheral blood sample was provided by each donor, and peripheral blood mononuclear cells were used for TCR beta sequencing. Genomic DNA extraction from the blood cell samples was performed with the Qiagen DNeasy Blood Extraction Kit. This receptor was taken from a man in his fifties or sixties in good health and CMV-seropositive. What was sequenced was PBMCs.

The bases are TGTGCCAGCAGTAGACAGGAGGTGAGGGCAGATACGCAGTATTTT. It translates to CASSRQEVRADTQYF. The chain is encoded by TRBV25-1 joined to TRBJ2-3; TRBD1 is perhaps the D gene, given 6 matching bases. The CDR3 holds 15 amino acids from the cysteine to the phenylalanine. The retained sequence is limited to the CDR3, 45 bases, with the frame set at the first base. V is shortened by 5 bases, J by 4 bases, and the region joining them spans 16 bases. CDR1 and CDR2, looked up from the germline V gene, are MGHDK and SYGVNS.